These T cell receptor beta chains were read from a single sample in a study of T cells in Graves' hyperthyroidism and ophthalmopathy. MiXCR was run by TCRdb on the multiplex PCR reads, yielding one entry per CDR3 protein. The sample lists a few hundred thousand distinct CDR3 sequences; around 15% were seen once. The specimen was blood. The receptors were sampled from a woman in her forties or fifties with Graves' hyperthyroidism that later progressed to Graves' ophthalmopathy. The CDR3 runs from the conserved cysteine through the conserved F or W. The D gene is left open where the match is weak. Each size is once, few, many, or a class for an expanded clone.

V gene,D gene,clone size,J gene,CDR3 protein,CDR3 DNA
TRBV9,TRBD1,few,TRBJ1-6,CASSVGPGQANSPLHF,TGTGCCAGCAGCGTGGGCCCGGGACAGGCGAATTCACCCCTCCACTTT
TRBV7-9,NA,many,TRBJ2-3,CASSPGGDTQYF,TGTGCCAGCAGCCCAGGCGGGGATACGCAGTATTTT
TRBV18,NA,many,TRBJ2-5,CASSATVQETQYF,TGTGCCAGCTCGGCGACAGTCCAAGAGACCCAGTACTTC
TRBV5-1,NA,many,TRBJ2-5,CASSFVPHASKRTGETQYF,TGCGCCAGCAGCTTTGTCCCTCACGCGTCGAAACGGACGGGAGAGACCCAGTACTTC
TRBV2,NA,many,TRBJ2-6,CASSWQAGANVLTF,TGTGCCAGCAGCTGGCAGGCAGGGGCCAACGTCCTGACTTTC
TRBV18,NA,many,TRBJ2-3,CASSPQGFEDTQYF,TGTGCCAGCTCACCACAGGGATTTGAAGATACGCAGTATTTT
TRBV27,NA,many,TRBJ2-3,CASSYRGRADTQYF,TGTGCCAGCAGTTATCGGGGGCGGGCAGATACGCAGTATTTT
TRBV25-1,NA,few,TRBJ1-1,CASSRGGQNTEAFF,TGTGCCAGCAGCCGTGGGGGTCAGAACACTGAAGCTTTCTTT
TRBV30,NA,many,TRBJ2-5,CAWTGMETQYF,TGTGCCTGGACTGGGATGGAGACCCAGTACTTC
TRBV14,TRBD1,few,TRBJ2-1,CASSHDRGSRWVNEQFF,TGTGCCAGCAGCCACGACAGGGGGTCAAGGTGGGTGAATGAGCAGTTCTTC
TRBV28,TRBD1,many,TRBJ1-4,CASSSPGQVNEKLFF,TGTGCCAGCAGTTCCCCGGGACAGGTTAATGAAAAACTGTTTTTT
TRBV19,TRBD2,few,TRBJ2-2,CASSTTSYGSDTGELFF,TGTGCCAGTAGTACGACTAGCTACGGATCGGACACCGGGGAGCTGTTTTTT
TRBV5-6,NA,few,TRBJ2-1,CASSRDRDWSYNEQFF,TGTGCCAGCAGCCGAGACCGGGACTGGTCCTACAATGAGCAGTTCTTC
TRBV20-1,NA,many,TRBJ1-5,CSARDLLSNQPQHF,TGCAGTGCGCGGGACTTACTTAGCAATCAGCCCCAGCATTTT